This T cell receptor (beta chain) was profiled in a study of blood T cells in healthy people across ages. Trimming cost V 5 bases and J 1 base; bases outside gene matches: 8. This CDR3 region has 17 residues. A sample-barcoded 5' primer and a J-beta primer mix were used in a second PCR of about 6 to 12 cycles. Via MiXCR, TCRdb re-called the 5' RACE reads, giving one row per CDR3 protein. The data show some 290,000 distinct CDR3 sequences, with less than 30% seen just once and 29% held by the top ten. Sequenced: blood. The chain carries TRBV12-3 or TRBV12-4 and TRBJ1-3; 10 bases agree with TRBD1. This clonotype originated in a woman aged 70-85 years in good health. The CDR3 protein is CASSPRQGASSGNTIYF. The CDR3 DNA follows: TGTGCCAGCAGTCCCCGACAGGGGGCTTCTTCTGGAAACACCATATATTTT.